Listed here are 25 T cell receptor beta chains from one sample, sequenced in a study of blood T cell repertoires in COVID-19. Assay: immunoSEQ multiplex PCR; the TCRdb copy retains only in-frame clones and omits some. The table has 200,000 or so clones, almost 80% seen once. Input material: peripheral blood. The source is a man in his sixties with active or convalescent COVID-19.

The chain combines TRBV5-1 with TRBJ1-5; D remains ambiguous. Trimming removed 4 bases from V and 5 bases from J, with 10 bases in between. Germline CDR1 SGHRS, CDR2 YFSETQ. This CDR3 region has 13 residues. CDR3: CASSRLGDQPQHF. The CDR3 DNA sequence: TGCGCCAGCAGCCGTCTCGGGGATCAGCCCCAGCATTTT.

J is TRBJ2-7 and V is TRBV7-9, with 8 bases identical to TRBD2. Germline V CDR1 and CDR2: SEHNR, FQNEAQ (reference sequence). This CDR3 spans 15 amino acids. Trimming took 5 bases from V and 3 from J; bases not matched to a gene: 9. CDR3 sequence reads: CASSQLAAGIYEQYF. Written as DNA, the CDR3 is TGTGCCAGCAGCCAACTAGCGGCGGGAATCTACGAGCAGTACTTC.

The J gene is TRBJ2-7, the V gene TRBV4-3, with 10 bases matching TRBD2. The germline V gene encodes CDR1 LGHNA and CDR2 YSLEER. V dropped 0 bases and J dropped 3; count of bases not matched to a gene: 8. This CDR3 has 17 residues. As DNA, the CDR3 is TGCGCCAGCAGCCAAGACACTAGCGGGAATATTTACTACGAGCAGTACTTC. Residues: CASSQDTSGNIYYEQYF.

The chain combines TRBV5-4 with TRBJ2-1, with 11 bases lining up with TRBD2. CDR3 length equals 15 residues. The V and J ends lost 3 bases and 7 bases, in that order; junction bases with no gene match: 6. Germline V CDR1 and CDR2: SGHNT, YYREEE (reference sequence). The CDR3 sequence: CASSSLAGDGNEQFF. CDR3 nucleotides: TGTGCCAGCAGCTCACTAGCGGGAGATGGGAATGAGCAGTTCTTC.

The chain couples TRBV7-2 to TRBJ2-7; D uncertain. V dropped 1 base and J dropped 6 bases, with 7 bases sitting between them. The CDR3 contains 12 residues. The germline V gene encodes CDR1 SGHTA and CDR2 FQGNSA. The DNA of the CDR3 is TGTGCCAGCAGCTTAGGCGCGGTCGAGCAGTACTTC. It specifies CASSLGAVEQYF.

This sequence joins TRBV28 and TRBJ2-3, with 8 bases identical to TRBD2. Per the germline V gene, CDR1 is MDHEN and CDR2 is SYDVKM. The CDR3 length is 14 residues. V trimming: 5 bases; J trimming: 5 bases; junction bases outside the gene matches: 6. The chain's CDR3 is CASSTFTSGDTQYF. The CDR3 DNA sequence: TGTGCCAGCAGTACCTTCACTAGCGGAGATACGCAGTATTTT.

V usage is TRBV11-3 and J usage is TRBJ2-3; possibly TRBD2 for D (5 bases). Looked up from germline, CDR1 is SGHNT and CDR2 is YENEEA. This CDR3 spans 13 amino acids. Between the trimmed V and J ends, which lost 5 bases and 2 bases, there was a span of 8 bases. DNA for the CDR3: TGTGCCAGCAGCAGCGGACCCACAGATACGCAGTATTTT. As protein: CASSSGPTDTQYF.

The sample holds one count of this clone. The chain carries TRBV11-3 and TRBJ2-1; 7 nucleotides align to TRBD1. The CDR3 contains 15 residues. Germline values: CDR1 SGHNT, CDR2 YENEEA. Germline trimming cut 0 bases from V and 3 bases from J; bases unmatched to any gene: 2. The CDR3: CASSLEPGGYNEQFF. The CDR3 bases are TGTGCCAGCAGCTTAGAACCAGGGGGCTACAATGAGCAGTTCTTC.

This clone was recorded only once. The rearrangement joins TRBV4-2 to TRBJ1-5; D uncertain. The germline V and J ends were trimmed by 4 bases and 8 bases, with 12 bases remaining between them. Per germline, CDR1 LGHNA and CDR2 YNFKEQ. This CDR3 has 13 residues. The CDR3 sequence is CASSLNPSEPQHF. In DNA form, the CDR3 reads TGTGCCAGCAGCCTTAATCCCTCCGAGCCCCAGCATTTT.

The DNA of the CDR3 is TGTGCCAGCAGCGTAATCGGGTCCAGGGAAAATGAGCAGTTCTTC. Its translation: CASSVIGSRENEQFF. The V call is TRBV9, the J call TRBJ2-1; D may be TRBD1 (5 bases). This CDR3 region has 15 residues. Looked up from germline, CDR1 is SGDLS and CDR2 is YYNGEE. V lost 1 base to trimming and J lost 7 bases, with 15 bases between them.

The chain employs TRBV7-6 and TRBJ2-1, with a tentative D call TRBD2 (5 bases). The CDR3 spans 15 residues. CDR1 is SGHVS, CDR2 FNYEAQ, per germline. The V end lost 1 base, the J end lost 5 bases, and 12 bases lay between the germline ends. CDR3 loop: CASSLEGAGHNEQFF. In DNA, the CDR3 is TGTGCCAGCAGCTTAGAGGGCGCGGGCCACAATGAGCAGTTCTTC. Supplemented by reference TRBV7-6 and TRBJ2-1, the full variable domain reads GAGVSQSPRYKVTKRGQDVALRCDPISGHVSLYWYRQALGQGPEFLTYFNYEAQQDKSGLPNDRFSAERPEGSISTLTIQRTEQRDSAMYRCASSLEGAGHNEQFFGPGTRLTVL.

The chain joins TRBV6-5 to TRBJ1-6; no firm D call. With 10 bases removed from V and 0 bases from J, the gap between germline ends came to 7 bases. From germline, CDR1 is MNHEY and CDR2 SVGAGI. This CDR3 region has 13 residues. The CDR3, as DNA: TGTGCCATTTCCAGCTCCTATAATTCACCCCTCCACTTT. Protein product: CAISSSYNSPLHF.

This rearrangement joins TRBV24-1 to TRBJ1-5, with TRBD1 as a possible D gene (6 bases). The CDR3 runs 15 residues. Germline CDR1 and CDR2: KGHDR and SFDVKD. V was shortened by 5 bases and J by 4 bases, with 14 bases between the two germline ends. The CDR3: CATSAPGAGNQPQHF. In nucleotides, the CDR3 is TGTGCCACCAGTGCCCCAGGGGCCGGAAATCAGCCCCAGCATTTT.

CDR3 coding DNA: TGTGCCAGCAGTTTATGGGGGGACAGTACGAACACCGGGGAGCTGTTTTTT. It specifies CASSLWGDSTNTGELFF. V is TRBV28 and J is TRBJ2-2; 7 nucleotides align to TRBD1. The germline CDR1 and CDR2 sequences are MDHEN and SYDVKM. The CDR3 runs to 17 residues. The junction had 4 bases not matched to a gene; V was cut back by 0 bases and J by 0 bases.

The chain joins TRBV6-6 to TRBJ2-3, with D possibly being TRBD2 (5 bases). The CDR3 contains 17 residues. Between the trimmed V and J ends, which lost 5 bases and 5 bases, there was a span of 23 bases. The V gene's germline CDR1 is MNHNY and CDR2 SVGAGI (reference sequence). The CDR3 bases are TGTGCCAGCAGTCCCTCTCCCAGCGGAGTTGGTGGAGATACGCAGTATTTT. Residues: CASSPSPSGVGGDTQYF.

The chain has TRBV18 and TRBJ2-1; the match to TRBD1 covers 11 bases. Germline V gives CDR1 KGHSH, CDR2 LQKENI. The junction had 8 bases not matched to a gene; V was cut back by 2 bases and J by 5 bases. The length of the CDR3 is 17 residues. CDR3 sequence (DNA): TGTGCCAGCTCACCATGGACAGGGGGCCTTCTCAACAATGAGCAGTTCTTC. It encodes CASSPWTGGLLNNEQFF.

The V gene is TRBV28, the J gene TRBJ2-2, with TRBD1 matching 9 bases. CDR1 and CDR2 (germline): MDHEN, SYDVKM. The junction had 9 bases not matched to a gene; V was cut back by 4 bases and J by 0 bases. The CDR3 covers 18 residues. The CDR3 sequence is CASSSPGQGSPNTGELFF. CDR3 nucleotide sequence: TGTGCCAGCAGTTCCCCGGGACAGGGATCCCCGAACACCGGGGAGCTGTTTTTT.

The chain uses TRBV5-4 and TRBJ1-2; 11 bases fit TRBD1. This CDR3 contains 14 residues. V lost 3 bases to trimming and J lost 4 bases; unmatched junction nucleotides: 2. Germline CDR1 SGHNT, CDR2 YYREEE (reference sequence). This CDR3 reads CASSWTGGGYGYTF. In DNA, the CDR3 is TGTGCCAGCAGCTGGACAGGGGGCGGCTATGGCTACACCTTC.

The chain uses TRBV18 and TRBJ1-5; the match to TRBD1 covers 7 bases. The CDR3 has 14 amino acids. CDR1 KGHSH and CDR2 LQKENI come from the germline V gene. Unmatched junction bases numbered 3, after V lost 4 bases and J lost 3 bases. CDR3 sequence (DNA): TGTGCCAGCTCACGAACAGGGGACAATCAGCCCCAGCATTTT. Its protein product is CASSRTGDNQPQHF.

CDR3 coding DNA: TGTGCCAGCAGTATACTCCCATTCGGCACAGATACGCAGTATTTT. The encoded protein is CASSILPFGTDTQYF. The V gene is TRBV2, the J gene TRBJ2-3; no clear D. The CDR3 is made up of 15 amino acids. Looked up from germline, CDR1 is SNHLY and CDR2 is FYNNEI. Trimming removed 5 bases at V and 1 base at J, with 13 bases between.

This chain uses TRBV29-1 with TRBJ1-1; 10 bases match TRBD1. CDR1 is SQVTM and CDR2 is ANQGSEA in the germline V gene. This CDR3 region has 13 residues. V lost 7 bases and J lost 5; bases outside the gene matches: 7. The CDR3 region has the DNA TGCAGCGCTAGACCGGGACAGGGGACTGAAGCTTTCTTT. It codes for CSARPGQGTEAFF.

The chain combines TRBV5-4 with TRBJ2-3; D is possibly TRBD1 (5 bases). Germline CDR1 is SGHNT and CDR2 is YYREEE (reference sequence). V gave up 3 bases and J gave up 1 base, with 9 bases separating them. The length of the CDR3 is 14 residues. The CDR3 nucleotides are TGTGCCAGCAGCTCTCCGACAGGCACAGATACGCAGTATTTT. This translates into CASSSPTGTDTQYF. Together with reference TRBV5-4 and TRBJ2-3, the CDR3 gives the full variable domain: ETGVTQSPTHLIKTRGQQVTLRCSSQSGHNTVSWYQQALGQGPQFIFQYYREEENGRGNFPPRFSGLQFPNYSSELNVNALELDDSALYLCASSSPTGTDTQYFGPGTRLTVL.

The rearrangement links TRBV2 to TRBJ2-1, with 7 bases matching TRBD1. V lost 4 bases, J lost 5 bases, and 2 bases stayed unmatched. The CDR3 runs 13 residues. CDR1 and CDR2 (germline): SNHLY, FYNNEI. In nucleotides, the CDR3 is TGTGCCAGCAGTGGGGACAGCAACAATGAGCAGTTCTTC. Translation: CASSGDSNNEQFF.

This rearrangement joins TRBV10-2 to TRBJ2-5, with 7 positions matching TRBD2. V dropped 6 bases and J dropped 1; count of bases not matched to a gene: 11. This CDR3 has 16 residues. Germline loops: CDR1 WSHSY, CDR2 SAAADI. The CDR3 nucleotides are TGCGCCAGCAGCCTCTTGAGCGGGGCGTCCCAAGAGACCCAGTACTTC. Translated: CASSLLSGASQETQYF.

This clone has only one observation. The V gene is TRBV9, the J gene TRBJ2-2; TRBD2 matches at 14 bases. This CDR3 contains 18 residues. Losses at the gene ends were 3 bases for V and 3 bases for J; bases not matched to a gene: 7. Germline V CDR1 and CDR2: SGDLS, YYNGEE. The CDR3 here is CASSAKGLAGAYTGELFF. As DNA, the CDR3 is TGTGCCAGCAGCGCCAAGGGACTAGCGGGAGCGTACACCGGGGAGCTGTTTTTT.